Below, 18 T cell receptor beta chains from the same sample are listed, as sequenced in a study of cytomegalovirus exposure and HLA in healthy donors. Primers: 60 Vbeta forward and 13 Jbeta reverse. The assay was immunoSEQ multiplex PCR, and TCRdb's table has in-frame clones only and misses some. The table lists 40,000 to 45,000 clones, around 50% of them singletons. Sequencing input: PBMCs. These receptors all stem from a human donor in good health.

This clone was seen a few times. This rearrangement joins TRBV29-1 to TRBJ2-5; 8 bases line up with TRBD2. There are 13 residues in the CDR3. The germline gives CDR1 SQVTM, CDR2 ANQGSEA. V lost 7 bases and J lost 5; bases outside the gene matches: 9. DNA for the CDR3: TGCAGCGCGGGAGGGGGGCGAATTGAGACCCAGTACTTC. Encoded protein: CSAGGGRIETQYF.

This clone was counted between two and nine times. The genes are TRBV11-3 and TRBJ1-6; no clear D gene. The CDR3 spans 13 residues. Germline V lookup: CDR1 SGHNT, CDR2 YENEEA. V lost 5 bases and J 5 bases, leaving 7 bases between the germline ends. The CDR3 here is CASSTTHNSPLHF. CDR3 bases: TGTGCCAGCAGCACCACACATAATTCACCCCTCCACTTT.

J is TRBJ2-3 and V is TRBV5-1; TRBD2 agrees at 11 bases. Unmatched junction bases numbered 8, after V lost 4 bases and J lost 4 bases. CDR1 SGHRS and CDR2 YFSETQ come from the germline V gene. This CDR3 is 16 amino acids long. CDR3 nucleotide sequence: TGCGCCAGCAGCATGATTAGCGGGGGGGTAGCAGATACGCAGTATTTT. Translating gives CASSMISGGVADTQYF. The full variable domain, its missing parts supplied by reference TRBV5-1 and TRBJ2-3, is KAGVTQTPRYLIKTRGQQVTLSCSPISGHRSVSWYQQTPGQGLQFLFEYFSETQRNKGNFPGRFSGRQFSNSRSEMNVSTLELGDSALYLCASSMISGGVADTQYFGPGTRLTVL.

The chain couples TRBV4-3 to TRBJ2-2; D is perhaps TRBD2 (5 bases). The germline gives CDR1 LGHNA, CDR2 YSLEER. V was pared by 5 bases and J by 7 bases, with 20 bases between. The CDR3 totals 16 residues. In nucleotides, the CDR3 is TGCGCCAGCAGCTTGCAACCCGTAGTAGGAGGCGGGGAGCTGTTTTTT. Amino acid sequence: CASSLQPVVGGGELFF.

The chain carries TRBV28 and TRBJ2-1; possible D gene TRBD2, 6 bases. Trimming left V 2 bases short and J 5 bases short, with 16 bases between. The length of the CDR3 is 16 residues. Germline V gene data show CDR1 as MDHEN and CDR2 as SYDVKM. The CDR3 sequence: CASSLPPPGTHNEQFF. The DNA for the CDR3 is TGTGCCAGCAGTTTACCCCCACCGGGGACTCACAATGAGCAGTTCTTC.

V is TRBV4-1 and J is TRBJ2-7, with TRBD1 identical over 10 bases. The germline CDR1 and CDR2 sequences are MGHRA and YSYEKL. The CDR3 runs 15 residues. Trimming at V came to 3 bases and at J to 4 bases, leaving 6 bases not matched to a gene. The CDR3 bases are TGCGCCAGCAGCCAGTCCGGGACAGGGGCATACGAGCAGTACTTC. This encodes CASSQSGTGAYEQYF.

The chain carries TRBV30 and TRBJ1-3; TRBD1 might be the D (6 bases). The CDR3 is made up of 15 amino acids. V dropped 2 bases and J dropped 4 bases, with 15 bases sitting between them. The germline V gene has CDR1 GTSNPN and CDR2 SVGIG (reference sequence). The chain's CDR3 is CAWSFPRTVGNTIYF. The CDR3 DNA follows: TGTGCCTGGAGTTTCCCCCGGACAGTCGGAAACACCATATATTTT. The full variable domain, completed using reference TRBV30 and TRBJ1-3, is SQTIHQWPATLVQPVGSPLSLECTVEGTSNPNLYWYRQAAGRGLQLLFYSVGIGQISSEVPQNLSASRPQDRQFILSSKKLLLSDSGFYLCAWSFPRTVGNTIYFGEGSWLTVV.

The gene calls are TRBV28 and TRBJ2-7, with 9 nucleotides matching TRBD1. This CDR3 has 17 residues. Germline CDR1 MDHEN, CDR2 SYDVKM. V trimming: 4 bases; J trimming: 6 bases; junction bases outside the gene matches: 16. CDR3 bases: TGTGCCAGCAGTTCCCTTTCCGGGGGACAGGGAGTCCGCGAGCAGTACTTC. Its protein is CASSSLSGGQGVREQYF.

This rearrangement joins TRBV7-9 to TRBJ2-7; maybe TRBD2 (5 bases). The CDR3 spans 16 residues. Germline CDR1 is SEHNR and CDR2 is FQNEAQ (reference sequence). The ends were cut back, 5 bases at V and 2 bases at J, with 19 bases in the middle. CDR3 amino acids: CASSRPWLLGTYEQYF. The CDR3 DNA follows: TGTGCCAGCAGCCGGCCCTGGCTACTAGGCACCTACGAGCAGTACTTC.

This clone has only one observation. The chain links TRBV10-2 to TRBJ2-5; TRBD1 agrees at 7 bases. The CDR3 consists of 17 residues. Germline CDR1 WSHSY, CDR2 SAAADI. V trimming: 5 bases; J trimming: 0 bases; junction bases outside the gene matches: 12. CDR3 DNA sequence: TGCGCCAGCAGTCCTCGACAGGGTGGGTCGTACCAAGAGACCCAGTACTTC. Translation: CASSPRQGGSYQETQYF.

The chain recombines TRBV19 with TRBJ2-3, with TRBD2 matching 9 bases. The length of the CDR3 is 15 residues. Germline V gene lookup returns CDR1 LNHDA and CDR2 SQIVND (reference sequence). J was trimmed by 4 bases and V by 4 bases; bases with no gene match: 6. CDR3 region: CASSTRGGGPDTQYF. In DNA, the CDR3 is TGTGCCAGTAGTACCCGCGGGGGGGGGCCAGATACGCAGTATTTT.

The chain joins TRBV7-3 to TRBJ1-5; D is possibly TRBD1 (5 bases). The CDR3 has 15 amino acids. Germline-derived CDR1 and CDR2 are SGHTA and FQGTGA. V shed 5 bases and J shed 0 bases, with 11 bases lying between them. The CDR3, as DNA: TGTGCCAGCAGCGCCCGACAGTATAGCAATCAGCCCCAGCATTTT. Protein: CASSARQYSNQPQHF.

This clone has a handful of counts. This rearrangement joins TRBV9 to TRBJ2-1; tentatively, D is TRBD1 (6 bases). This CDR3 is built from 15 residues. Germline-derived CDR1 and CDR2 are SGDLS and YYNGEE. V dropped 2 bases and J dropped 4 bases, with 13 bases sitting between them. CDR3 protein: CASSVGTRGYNEQFF. The CDR3 DNA reads TGTGCCAGCAGCGTCGGGACAAGGGGGTACAATGAGCAGTTCTTC. Drawing the rest from reference TRBV9 and TRBJ2-1, the complete variable domain is DSGVTQTPKHLITATGQRVTLRCSPRSGDLSVYWYQQSLDQGLQFLIQYYNGEERAKGNILERFSAQQFPDLHSELNLSSLELGDSALYFCASSVGTRGYNEQFFGPGTRLTVL.

The chain employs TRBV9 and TRBJ2-1; TRBD2 aligns across 8 bases. Germline V gene lookup returns CDR1 SGDLS and CDR2 YYNGEE. V trimming: 4 bases; J trimming: 0 bases; junction bases outside the gene matches: 12. The CDR3 is made up of 18 amino acids. The CDR3 is CASSLTSGGGISYNEQFF. The CDR3 DNA reads as TGTGCCAGCAGCCTAACTAGCGGAGGAGGGATCTCCTACAATGAGCAGTTCTTC.

This chain connects TRBV19 to TRBJ1-1; 7 nucleotides agree with TRBD1. The CDR3 is 16 residues long. CDR1 and CDR2 from the germline V gene are LNHDA and SQIVND (reference sequence). V shed 7 bases and J 6 bases; nucleotides not matched to a gene: 17. The CDR3 nucleotides are TGTGCCAGTACCCGCCCAGGGGGTTTGCTTTTATCTGAAGCTTTCTTT. This encodes CASTRPGGLLLSEAFF.

This clone was counted a few times. The V call is TRBV10-3, the J call TRBJ1-1, with TRBD1 identical over 7 bases. Germline CDR1 is ENHRY and CDR2 is SYGVKD. V lost 7 bases, J lost 0 bases, and 5 bases stayed unmatched. CDR3 size: 14 residues. The CDR3 sequence is CAITLGQMNTEAFF. The CDR3 DNA is TGTGCCATCACCTTGGGACAGATGAACACTGAAGCTTTCTTT.

CDR3 in DNA: TGTGCCTGGAGTGGCACGGGAAACACTGAAGCTTTCTTT. Its translation is CAWSGTGNTEAFF. The J gene is TRBJ1-1, the V gene TRBV30; unclear D gene. CDR3 length: 13 residues. Trimming took off 1 base at V and 2 bases at J, with 8 bases between the two ends. CDR1 and CDR2 (germline): GTSNPN, SVGIG (reference sequence).

The rearrangement links TRBV7-6 to TRBJ1-5, with D uncertain. Germline V lookup: CDR1 SGHVS, CDR2 FNYEAQ. Trimming took off 5 bases at V and 9 bases at J, with 14 bases between the two ends. The CDR3 runs 13 residues. In DNA, the CDR3 is TGTGCCAGCAGCCAGGCGGGCTCGTCGCCCCAGCATTTT. Translated, it gives CASSQAGSSPQHF.